The next 8 T cell receptor beta chains were all read from a single sample in a study of T cells in Graves' hyperthyroidism and ophthalmopathy. TCR beta CDR3 region amplification was performed from RNA transcripts. First-round RT-PCR with HTBI primers amplified the TCR CDR3 region. TCRdb used MiXCR to reprocess the multiplex PCR reads, holding one entry per CDR3 protein. This repertoire shows approximately 600,000 distinct CDR3 sequences, around 21% found once; its top ten account for more than 30%. The sequenced sample was blood. Source of these receptors: a man aged 30 to 45 with Graves' ophthalmopathy.

This clonotype was detected a few times. The chain has TRBV20-1 and TRBJ1-1, with D unresolved. The V gene lost 4 bases and the J gene lost 5 bases, with 8 bases spanning the gap. This CDR3 has 11 amino acids. CDR1 is DFQATT and CDR2 is SNEGSKA in the germline V gene (reference sequence). The CDR3 coding sequence is TGCAGTGCTATGTGGTGGACTGAAGCTTTCTTT. Translating gives CSAMWWTEAFF.

V usage is TRBV27 and J usage is TRBJ2-7, with a tentative D call TRBD1 (8 bases). The length of the CDR3 is 14 residues. Trimming left V 5 bases short and J 3 bases short, with 14 bases between. The germline gives CDR1 MNHEY, CDR2 SMNVEV (reference sequence). The CDR3, as DNA: TGTGCCAGCAGTACACAGGGGGGGTTCTACGAGCAGTACTTC. It yields the protein CASSTQGGFYEQYF.

The rearrangement joins TRBV5-6 to TRBJ2-1; a possible D gene is TRBD1 (7 bases). The germline V gene has CDR1 SGHDT and CDR2 YYEEEE. With 5 bases removed from V and 9 bases from J, the gap between germline ends came to 15 bases. The CDR3 covers 13 residues. Here the CDR3 reads CASRPAQGGEQFF. CDR3 bases: TGTGCCAGCAGACCAGCCCAGGGGGGTGAGCAGTTCTTC.

This clonotype was detected many times. The chain couples TRBV9 to TRBJ2-7; the match to TRBD1 covers 7 bases. With V trimmed by 0 bases and J by 4 bases, 7 bases remained unmatched. Germline loops: CDR1 SGDLS, CDR2 YYNGEE. This CDR3 region has 15 residues. CDR3 amino acids: CASSVEPGTAYEQYF. CDR3 coding DNA: TGTGCCAGCAGCGTAGAGCCCGGGACAGCATACGAGCAGTACTTC.

This clonotype was observed a handful of times. CDR3 amino acids: CASSRVSPAGELFF. Here the CDR3 DNA reads TGTGCCAGCAGTAGAGTGTCACCGGCGGGGGAGCTGTTTTTT. The rearrangement uses TRBV6-2 or TRBV6-3 and TRBJ2-2; no reliable D call. V lost 5 bases and J 8 bases, leaving 15 bases between the germline ends. The CDR3 spans 14 residues. Germline CDR1 reads MNHEY; CDR2 reads SVGEGT.

A word on this clonotype: A read error may explain this, as a much larger clone is one base away. The V call is TRBV12-3 or TRBV12-4, the J call TRBJ2-7; perhaps TRBD2 as D (6 bases). This CDR3 has 13 residues. The V and J ends lost 3 bases and 9 bases respectively, with 15 bases between them. The chain's CDR3 is CASSLGRTGVQYF. CDR3 coding DNA: TGTGCCAGCAGTTTGGGGAGGACGGGGGTGCAGTACTTC.

V usage is TRBV20-1 and J usage is TRBJ2-7; D ambiguous. The CDR3 spans 13 residues. Trimming cost V 4 bases and J 2 bases, with 12 bases left between them. Germline assignment: CDR1 DFQATT and CDR2 SNEGSKA (reference sequence). The CDR3 DNA sequence: TGCAGTGCTACTCGGAGCTCAGCCTACGAGCAGTACTTC. Translating it yields CSATRSSAYEQYF.

The genes are TRBV28 and TRBJ1-2; possibly TRBD1 for D (6 bases). This CDR3 spans 13 amino acids. Germline-derived CDR1 and CDR2 are MDHEN and SYDVKM. V lost 1 base and J 6 bases, leaving 9 bases between the germline ends. Written as DNA, the CDR3 is TGTGCCAGCAGTTTATCGTCAGGGGATGGCTACACCTTC. Encoded protein: CASSLSSGDGYTF.